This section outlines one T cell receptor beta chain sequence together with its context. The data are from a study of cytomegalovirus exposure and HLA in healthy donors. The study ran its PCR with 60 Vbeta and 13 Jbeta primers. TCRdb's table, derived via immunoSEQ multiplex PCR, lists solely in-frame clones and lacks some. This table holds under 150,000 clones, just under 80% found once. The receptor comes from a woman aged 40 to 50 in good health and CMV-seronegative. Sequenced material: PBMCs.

The CDR3 spells CASSLLALGDTQYF. CDR3 DNA sequence: TGCGCCAGCAGCTTGCTAGCTCTGGGAGATACGCAGTATTTT. V is TRBV5-1 and J is TRBJ2-3; D is possibly TRBD2 (5 bases). Trimming removed 1 base at V and 5 bases at J, with 11 bases between. From germline, CDR1 is SGHRS and CDR2 YFSETQ. The CDR3 consists of 14 residues.